This T cell receptor (beta chain) was sequenced during a study of monozygotic twins with cystic fibrosis. Trimming removed 4 bases from V and 1 base from J, with 9 bases in between. The length of the CDR3 is 14 residues. Germline assignment: CDR1 SGHRS and CDR2 YFSETQ. Sequencing used immunoSEQ multiplex PCR; TCRdb keeps in-frame clones, though not all of them. Of about 26,000 clones in the sample, 90% are singletons; the top ten hold approximately 0.54%. Comment on this clone: The antigen is unknown.

General observations from the study: Unrelated CF individuals shared fewer identical clonotypes than monozygotic CF twins. The repertoire was suggested to be naive-dominated, clonality median approximately 0.009. Shared CDR3 numbers were not associated with age, concordance or severity.

The genes are TRBV5-1 and TRBJ1-3; D is possibly TRBD1 (6 bases). The TCR comes from a girl aged 2 to 9 with cystic fibrosis. Sequenced input: blood. As DNA, the CDR3 is TGCGCCAGCAGCCGGAGGGGGTCTGGAAACACCATATATTTT. Translating gives CASSRRGSGNTIYF.